Following are 18 T cell receptor beta chains from one sample sequenced in a study of early T cells in non-severe SARS-CoV-2 infection. TCRdb called the 5' RACE reads again in MiXCR, with one record for every CDR3 protein. This sample has under 35,000 distinct CDR3 sequences, with about 2.9% found just once. The sequenced material came from whole blood. These receptors were taken from an adult who was a healthcare worker with PCR-confirmed SARS-CoV-2 infection or an uninfected control (not recorded which).

This clonotype came up many times. In nucleotides, the CDR3 is TGTGCCAGCAGCTCCTCCAACTCCTACAATGAGCAGTTCTTC. Its translation is CASSSSNSYNEQFF. V usage is TRBV7-9 and J usage is TRBJ2-1, with D unresolved. The germline V and J ends were trimmed by 4 bases and 0 bases, with 7 bases remaining between them. The germline CDR1 and CDR2 sequences are SEHNR and FQNEAQ (reference sequence). The CDR3 contains 14 residues.

In its sample, this clonotype was seen many times. This rearrangement joins TRBV6-6 to TRBJ2-3, with 8 bases that match TRBD1. CDR3 size: 16 residues. Germline CDR1 is MNHNY and CDR2 is SVGAGI (reference sequence). The V gene end was trimmed by 4 bases and the J gene end by 3 bases; junction bases not matched to a gene: 9. CDR3 region: CASSFRDRGLTDTQYF. The CDR3 nucleotides are TGTGCCAGCAGTTTCCGAGACAGGGGTTTGACAGATACGCAGTATTTT.

The genes are TRBV9 and TRBJ1-3; D not certain. The CDR3 is 16 amino acids. Between the trimmed V and J ends, which lost 0 bases and 3 bases, there was a span of 13 bases. CDR1 and CDR2 from the germline V gene are SGDLS and YYNGEE. The CDR3 reads CASSVGPGVYGNTIYF. The CDR3 region has the DNA TGTGCCAGCAGCGTAGGCCCGGGTGTCTATGGAAACACCATATATTTT.

This clonotype has a count of ten or more. This chain connects TRBV6-6 to TRBJ1-5; 9 bases map to TRBD1. The CDR3 spans 15 residues. The ends lost 6 bases at V and 0 bases at J; junction bases unmatched: 3. The germline V gene has CDR1 MNHNY and CDR2 SVGAGI (reference sequence). The CDR3 protein is CASSGQGYSNQPQHF. The CDR3 DNA reads as TGTGCCAGCAGCGGACAGGGGTATAGCAATCAGCCCCAGCATTTT.

This clonotype occurred many times. This chain connects TRBV6-5 to TRBJ2-1; D gene unclear. Trimming removed 8 bases from V and 3 bases from J, with 8 bases in between. CDR3 length: 12 residues. Germline CDR1 and CDR2: MNHEY and SVGAGI. This chain's CDR3 is CASWAVYNEQFF. CDR3 nucleotides: TGTGCCAGCTGGGCAGTCTACAATGAGCAGTTCTTC.

This clonotype was found many times. The rearrangement joins TRBV7-9 to TRBJ1-5; D not certain. V gave up 2 bases and J gave up 7 bases, with 9 bases separating them. Germline V gives CDR1 SEHNR, CDR2 FQNEAQ (reference sequence). This CDR3 comprises 13 residues. CDR3 DNA sequence: TGTGCCAGCAGCTTATCGGACGGACAGCCCCAGCATTTT. Amino acids: CASSLSDGQPQHF.

By frequency in the sample, this clonotype is medium-sized (0.01 to 0.1%). This sequence joins TRBV12-3 or TRBV12-4 and TRBJ1-3; D gene uncertain. This CDR3 region has 16 residues. Trimming took 3 bases from V and 1 from J, leaving 13 bases between them. The CDR3 region is CASSLLRSASGNTIYF. The CDR3 bases are TGTGCCAGCAGTTTGCTCCGTTCGGCTTCTGGAAACACCATATATTTT.

This clonotype was seen repeatedly, ten times or more. The rearrangement links TRBV5-1 to TRBJ1-2; no clear D. V lost 4 bases, J lost 0 bases, and 16 bases lay in between. This CDR3 region has 16 residues. CDR1 and CDR2 from the germline V gene are SGHRS and YFSETQ. The CDR3 is CASSPLISGANYGYTF. DNA for the CDR3: TGCGCCAGCAGCCCGCTTATTAGCGGAGCTAACTATGGCTACACCTTC.

At least ten counts were recorded for this clonotype. This chain uses TRBV27 with TRBJ1-5; 8 positions match TRBD1. After removal of 5 bases from V and 7 bases from J, the junction contained 10 bases not matched to a gene. The V gene's germline CDR1 is MNHEY and CDR2 SMNVEV (reference sequence). CDR3 length: 15 amino acids. The CDR3 protein is CASSPTGGVRQPQHF. In DNA, the CDR3 is TGTGCCAGCAGTCCCACAGGGGGGGTACGGCAGCCCCAGCATTTT.

This clonotype was detected ten times or more. This chain connects TRBV5-5 to TRBJ1-1; no clear D gene. V was trimmed by 1 base and J by 4 bases, leaving 14 bases between them. Germline V gene sequence: CDR1 SGHKS, CDR2 YYEKEE (reference sequence). CDR3 length equals 15 residues. As DNA, the CDR3 is TGTGCCAGCAGCTTGTTTTGGGGTTCGGGCACTGAAGCTTTCTTT. It specifies CASSLFWGSGTEAFF.

The sample holds many counts of this clonotype. J is TRBJ2-3 and V is TRBV18, with 9 bases identical to TRBD1. The CDR3 spans 14 residues. V was clipped by 5 bases and J by 2 bases; unmatched bases: 2. CDR1 is KGHSH and CDR2 is LQKENI in the germline V gene. The CDR3 loop reads CASSRDRATDTQYF. CDR3 nucleotide sequence: TGTGCCAGCTCAAGGGACAGGGCCACAGATACGCAGTATTTT.

Many counts were recorded for this clonotype. This sequence joins TRBV4-1 and TRBJ2-5; the match to TRBD2 covers 11 bases. Per germline, CDR1 MGHRA and CDR2 YSYEKL. CDR3 size: 18 residues. The junction had 8 bases not matched to a gene; V was cut back by 0 bases and J by 2 bases. In nucleotides, the CDR3 is TGCGCCAGCAGCCAAGATGTGACTAGCGGGGTGAGGCAAGAGACCCAGTACTTC. Its translation is CASSQDVTSGVRQETQYF.

This clonotype was seen repeatedly, ten times or more. This chain links TRBV5-6 with TRBJ2-2; the D is unclear. Germline loops: CDR1 SGHDT, CDR2 YYEEEE. This CDR3 is 15 amino acids long. Between the trimmed V and J ends, which lost 1 base and 4 bases, there was a span of 11 bases. The chain's CDR3 is CASSLRLQSTGELFF. The CDR3 DNA follows: TGTGCCAGCAGCTTGAGGTTACAGAGCACCGGGGAGCTGTTTTTT.

This CDR3 reads CAWSALGLAGGEQFF. The CDR3 DNA is TGTGCCTGGAGTGCCCTGGGACTAGCGGGAGGTGAGCAGTTCTTC. The genes are TRBV30 and TRBJ2-1; 15 bases match TRBD2. Germline CDR1 and CDR2: GTSNPN and SVGIG (reference sequence). With 1 base clipped from V and 9 bases from J, the junction kept 4 bases outside the gene matches. The CDR3 sequence is 15 residues long.

This clonotype was detected many times. V usage is TRBV20-1 and J usage is TRBJ2-1; D call uncertain. V was pared by 3 bases and J by 6 bases, with 15 bases between. Germline assignment: CDR1 DFQATT and CDR2 SNEGSKA (reference sequence). The CDR3 loop spans 14 amino acids. The CDR3 loop is CSARDPSVGNEQFF. CDR3 coding DNA: TGCAGTGCTAGGGATCCCTCGGTGGGCAATGAGCAGTTCTTC.

Ten or more counts support this clonotype. J is TRBJ2-6 and V is TRBV3-1; TRBD2 aligns across 10 bases. Germline CDR1 is LGHDT and CDR2 is YNNKEL (reference sequence). V dropped 2 bases and J dropped 0; count of bases not matched to a gene: 4. The CDR3 sequence is 18 residues long. The CDR3 DNA reads as TGTGCCAGCAGCCAACGTCCTAGCGGGGGCTCTGGGGCCAACGTCCTGACTTTC. This sequence encodes CASSQRPSGGSGANVLTF.

By its share, this clonotype is medium-sized. The CDR3 nucleotides read TGTGCCAGCAGTTTGGGGGTCAGGAGACACGAGCAGTACGTC. Its protein is CASSLGVRRHEQYV. This rearrangement joins TRBV28 to TRBJ2-7; D may be TRBD1 or TRBD2 (5 bases each). The CDR3 loop spans 14 amino acids. V dropped 3 bases and J dropped 5 bases, with 14 bases sitting between them. Germline V gene sequence: CDR1 MDHEN, CDR2 SYDVKM.

This clonotype was found many times. The chain combines TRBV11-3 with TRBJ2-5, with D possibly being TRBD2 (6 bases). Germline V gives CDR1 SGHNT, CDR2 YENEEA. The CDR3 is 13 amino acids. V was clipped by 1 base and J by 4 bases, with 7 bases between them. CDR3 sequence (DNA): TGTGCCAGCAGCTTAGTGGGGGGAGAGACCCAGTACTTC. Protein: CASSLVGGETQYF.